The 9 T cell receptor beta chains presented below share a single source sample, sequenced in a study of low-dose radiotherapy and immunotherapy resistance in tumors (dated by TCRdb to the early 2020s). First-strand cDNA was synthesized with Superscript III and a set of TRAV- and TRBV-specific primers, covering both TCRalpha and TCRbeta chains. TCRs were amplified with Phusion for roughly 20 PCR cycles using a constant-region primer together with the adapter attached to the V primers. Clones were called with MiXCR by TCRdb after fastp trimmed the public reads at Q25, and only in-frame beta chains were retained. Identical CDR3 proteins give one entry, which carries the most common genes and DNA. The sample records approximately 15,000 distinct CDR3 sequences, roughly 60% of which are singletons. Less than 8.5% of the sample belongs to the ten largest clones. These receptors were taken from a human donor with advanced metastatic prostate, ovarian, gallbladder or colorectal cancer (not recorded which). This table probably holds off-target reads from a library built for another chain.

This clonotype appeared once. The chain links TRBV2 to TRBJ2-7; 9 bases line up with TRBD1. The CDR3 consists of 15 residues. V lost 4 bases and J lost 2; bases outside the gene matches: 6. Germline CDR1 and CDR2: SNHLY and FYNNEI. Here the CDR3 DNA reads TGTGCCAGCAGTGCCGGGACAGGGTTTACCTACGAGCAGTACTTC. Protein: CASSAGTGFTYEQYF.

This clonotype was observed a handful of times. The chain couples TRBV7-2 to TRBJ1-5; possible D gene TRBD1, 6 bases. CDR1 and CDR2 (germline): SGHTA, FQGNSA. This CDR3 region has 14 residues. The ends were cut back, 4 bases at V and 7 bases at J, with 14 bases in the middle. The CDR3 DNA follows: TGTGCCAGCAGCTCACAGGGCCCGGAACAGCCCCAGCATTTT. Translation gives CASSSQGPEQPQHF.

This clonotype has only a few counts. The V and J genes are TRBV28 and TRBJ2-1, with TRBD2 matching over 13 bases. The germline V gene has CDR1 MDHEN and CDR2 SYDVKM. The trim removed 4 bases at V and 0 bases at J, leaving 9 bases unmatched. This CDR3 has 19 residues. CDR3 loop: CASSSIGTSGKSSYNEQFF. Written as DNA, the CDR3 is TGTGCCAGCAGTTCTATTGGGACTAGCGGGAAGAGCTCCTACAATGAGCAGTTCTTC.

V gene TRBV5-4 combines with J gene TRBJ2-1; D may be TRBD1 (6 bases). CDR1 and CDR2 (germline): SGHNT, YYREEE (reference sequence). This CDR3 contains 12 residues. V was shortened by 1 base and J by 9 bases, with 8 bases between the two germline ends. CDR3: CASSLRGTEQFF. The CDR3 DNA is TGTGCCAGCAGCTTGAGGGGGACTGAGCAGTTCTTC.

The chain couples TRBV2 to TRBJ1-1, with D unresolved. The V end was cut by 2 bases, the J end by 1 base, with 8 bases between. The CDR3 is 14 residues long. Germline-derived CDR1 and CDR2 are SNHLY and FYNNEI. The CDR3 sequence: CASSETRQNTEAFF. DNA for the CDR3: TGTGCCAGCAGTGAAACACGACAGAACACTGAAGCTTTCTTT.

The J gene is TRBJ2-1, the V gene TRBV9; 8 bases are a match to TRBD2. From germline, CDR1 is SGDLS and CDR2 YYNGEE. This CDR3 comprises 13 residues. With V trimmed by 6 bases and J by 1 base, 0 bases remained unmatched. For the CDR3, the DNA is TGTGCCAGCACGGGGGGGTCCTACAATGAGCAGTTCTTC. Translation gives CASTGGSYNEQFF.

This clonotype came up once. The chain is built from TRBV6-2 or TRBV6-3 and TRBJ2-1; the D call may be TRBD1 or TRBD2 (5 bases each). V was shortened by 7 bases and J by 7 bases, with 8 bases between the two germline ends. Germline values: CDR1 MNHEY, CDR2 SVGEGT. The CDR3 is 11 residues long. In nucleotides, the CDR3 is TGTGCCAGCACGTGGGGGAATGAGCAGTTCTTC. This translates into CASTWGNEQFF.

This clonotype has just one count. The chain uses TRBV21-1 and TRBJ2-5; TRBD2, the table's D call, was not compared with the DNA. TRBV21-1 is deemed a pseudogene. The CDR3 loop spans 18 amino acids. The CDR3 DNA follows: TGTGCCAGCAGCGGGCCGTCCCAGGTATTCAAAAGCCAAGAGACCCAGTACTTC. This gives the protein CASSGPSQVFKSQETQYF.

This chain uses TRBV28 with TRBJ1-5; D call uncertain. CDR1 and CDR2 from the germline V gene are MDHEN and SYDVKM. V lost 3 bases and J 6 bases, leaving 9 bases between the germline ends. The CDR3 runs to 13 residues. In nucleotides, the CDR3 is TGTGCCAGCAGTTTGGAGGGCCTTCAGCCCCAGCATTTT. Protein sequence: CASSLEGLQPQHF.